The text below deals with one TCR beta chain. What it recognizes is unknown. The CDR3 contains 15 residues. Germline CDR1 is PRHDT and CDR2 is FYEKMQ (reference sequence). The V and J ends lost 3 bases and 7 bases respectively, with 16 bases between them. This sample is drawn from a study of cytomegalovirus exposure and HLA in healthy donors. Study outcomes and limitations: Association of a missense DCLRE1C variant with TCR beta V- and J-gene trimming was reported in a later analysis. The study recorded 160 or so TCR beta chains that were cytomegalovirus-associated. Reports credit the classifier with highly specific, highly sensitive diagnosis of cytomegalovirus status.

With 60 Vbeta and 13 Jbeta primers, the PCR was carried out. Data came from immunoSEQ multiplex PCR; TCRdb stores just in-frame clones and leaves some out. The sample has approximately 150,000 clones, nearly 80% seen once. The sequence was obtained from a woman aged 40-49 years in good health and CMV-seronegative. The chain recombines TRBV13 with TRBJ1-5; a weak D match, TRBD1 (6 bases). Sequencing was carried out using PBMCs. This CDR3 is CASSFGGRGNQPQHF. In DNA, the CDR3 is TGTGCCAGCAGCTTTGGGGGCCGGGGTAACCAGCCCCAGCATTTT.